A single sample gave rise to the 17 T cell receptor beta chains below, sequenced in a study of Graves' ophthalmopathy and Graves' hyperthyroidism. Beta-chain TCR CDR3 regions were amplified from RNA transcripts. RT-PCR in the first round used HTBI primers; a second-round multiplex PCR followed. TCRdb reanalysed the multiplex PCR reads using MiXCR and keeps one entry per CDR3 protein. The table includes over a million distinct CDR3 sequences, about 38% detected once. Sequences were obtained from peripheral blood or thyroid tissue (not recorded which). The receptors here all came from an adult man with Graves' hyperthyroidism.

This clonotype was detected ten times or more. The V call is TRBV24-1, the J call TRBJ2-2, with 8 bases that match TRBD1. V was pared by 5 bases and J by 5 bases, with 6 bases of the junction left unmatched. CDR3 size: 15 residues. Per the germline V gene, CDR1 is KGHDR and CDR2 is SFDVKD. This CDR3 is CATSATGVGTGELFF. CDR3 nucleotide sequence: TGTGCCACCAGTGCGACAGGGGTTGGAACCGGGGAGCTGTTTTTT.

Concerning this clonotype itself: A much larger clone sits a single nucleotide away, making a read error possible. The chain links TRBV10-3 to TRBJ2-2; tentatively, D is TRBD2 (5 bases). Germline V gene data show CDR1 as ENHRY and CDR2 as SYGVKD. This CDR3 region has 15 residues. This CDR3 is CAISRGNSNTGELVF. The CDR3 DNA is TGTGCCATCAGCCGGGGAAACTCCAACACCGGGGAGCTGGTTTTT.

The CDR3 region has the DNA TGTGCCAGCAGCGGCGGGACTAGCGGGGGGTATGGCTACACCTTC. Translated: CASSGGTSGGYGYTF. The chain combines TRBV7-8 with TRBJ1-2, with a tentative D call TRBD1 (5 bases). The CDR3 runs to 15 residues. Deletions cut 5 bases from V and 5 bases from J, with 18 bases between. CDR1 and CDR2 from the germline V gene are SGHVS and FQNEAQ.

This clonotype came up a few times. Being one base from a much bigger clone, this may be a read error. The chain has TRBV9 and TRBJ1-6; the D is unclear. CDR3 length: 12 residues. Between the trimmed V and J ends, which lost 0 bases and 11 bases, there was a span of 6 bases. Germline-derived CDR1 and CDR2 are SGDLS and YYNGEE. CDR3 bases: TGTGCCAGCAGCGTAGGAACCGCACCCCTCCACTTT. As protein: CASSVGTAPLHF.

This clonotype was counted a single time. The rearrangement links TRBV2 to TRBJ1-5; D is unresolved. The V and J ends lost 8 bases and 0 bases respectively, with 11 bases between them. The CDR3 sequence is 14 residues long. Germline V CDR1 and CDR2: SNHLY, FYNNEI. CDR3 residues: CASEIRFSNQPQHF. DNA for the CDR3: TGTGCCAGCGAAATACGGTTTAGCAATCAGCCCCAGCATTTT.

The rearrangement uses TRBV9 and TRBJ2-5, with D unresolved. There are 14 residues in the CDR3. CDR1 and CDR2 from the germline V gene are SGDLS and YYNGEE. V was trimmed by 8 bases and J by 1 base, leaving 15 bases between them. The CDR3 DNA follows: TGTGCCAGTGATCCCGGCAGCGTCCAAGAGACCCAGTACTTC. Amino acids: CASDPGSVQETQYF.

As regards this clonotype: The germline gene is not matched at one end of the junction; a read error may be the cause. The chain has TRBV10-2 and TRBJ1-6; no clear D gene. There are 16 residues in the CDR3. Germline CDR1 is WSHSY and CDR2 is SAAADI. This CDR3 reads CARSERSGNGNSPLHF. The CDR3 DNA reads TGCGCCAGAAGTGAAAGAAGTGGGAATGGGAATTCACCCCTCCACTTT.

The rearrangement joins TRBV2 to TRBJ2-3, with 8 nucleotides matching TRBD1. Germline V gene lookup returns CDR1 SNHLY and CDR2 FYNNEI. The CDR3 totals 16 residues. V gave up 5 bases and J gave up 0 bases; unmatched junction bases: 7. CDR3 protein: CASSSDGTGSTDTQYF. The CDR3 nucleotides read TGTGCCAGCAGTTCTGACGGGACAGGAAGCACAGATACGCAGTATTTT.

As regards this clonotype: This may be a read error: a much more frequent sequence differs by one nucleotide. CDR3 bases: TGTGCCAGTACTATCTTGGAGGGGCGAAACACCATATATTTT. As protein: CASTILEGRNTIYF. V usage is TRBV19 and J usage is TRBJ1-3, with D perhaps TRBD1 (5 bases). Germline V gives CDR1 LNHDA, CDR2 SQIVND (reference sequence). CDR3 length: 14 residues. With 7 bases removed from V and 5 bases from J, the gap between germline ends came to 15 bases.

With regard to this clonotype: A junction boundary mismatches the germline segment, possibly from a read error. This sequence joins TRBV20-1 and TRBJ1-6; maybe TRBD1 (6 bases). This CDR3 is 14 amino acids long. The germline V gene encodes CDR1 DFQATT and CDR2 SNEGSKA (reference sequence). This CDR3 reads CSAGDIEEWSPPHF. The CDR3 DNA reads as TGCAGTGCTGGGGACATCGAGGAGTGGTCACCCCCCCACTTT.

The CDR3 DNA reads as TGCAGCGTTGAAAATTATACGCAGTATTTT. It yields the protein CSVENYTQYF. The chain has TRBV29-1 and TRBJ2-3; D gene ambiguous. CDR3 length: 10 residues. The germline CDR1 and CDR2 sequences are SQVTM and ANQGSEA. V gave up 2 bases and J gave up 7 bases, with 4 bases separating them.

This chain links TRBV19 with TRBJ2-7; 10 nucleotides line up with TRBD1. This CDR3 spans 16 amino acids. Germline-derived CDR1 and CDR2 are LNHDA and SQIVND (reference sequence). J lost 1 base, V lost 8 bases, and 11 bases had no gene match. DNA for the CDR3: TGTGCCAGTGGAAGCCACCGGGACAGGGGTTCCTACGAGCAGTACTTC. Amino acid sequence: CASGSHRDRGSYEQYF.

The sample holds a few counts of this clonotype. The rearrangement links TRBV20-1 to TRBJ1-5; possible D gene TRBD1, 5 bases. This CDR3 comprises 14 residues. Trimming stripped 0 bases from V and 4 bases from J, with 10 bases between. Per the germline V gene, CDR1 is DFQATT and CDR2 is SNEGSKA (reference sequence). CDR3 sequence (DNA): TGCAGTGCTAGAGATCCTCAGGGAAATCAGCCCCAGCATTTT. It codes for CSARDPQGNQPQHF.

The chain is built from TRBV24-1 and TRBJ2-5; TRBD1 matches 7 bases. Looked up from germline, CDR1 is KGHDR and CDR2 is SFDVKD. The CDR3 consists of 14 residues. V shed 4 bases, J shed 9 bases, and the junction held 10 bases outside the gene matches. Here the CDR3 reads CATSDPTGDQPQYF. CDR3 DNA: TGTGCCACCAGTGACCCCACAGGGGACCAGCCCCAGTACTTC.

V usage is TRBV20-1 and J usage is TRBJ2-7, with TRBD1 matching over 7 bases. This CDR3 is built from 14 residues. V shed 6 bases, J shed 6 bases, and the junction held 14 bases outside the gene matches. Germline lookup yields CDR1 DFQATT and CDR2 SNEGSKA (reference sequence). CDR3 in amino acids: CSAETGTAPGEQYF. In DNA, the CDR3 is TGCAGTGCCGAGACCGGGACAGCCCCAGGCGAGCAGTACTTC.

This clonotype was counted a few times. This chain links TRBV4-3 with TRBJ1-2; D perhaps matches TRBD1 (5 bases). V was clipped by 0 bases and J by 6 bases, with 11 bases between them. The length of the CDR3 is 14 residues. Germline CDR1 LGHNA, CDR2 YSLEER. In DNA, the CDR3 is TGCGCCAGCAGCCAAGACTCAGGGTGGAATGGCTACACCTTC. The encoded protein is CASSQDSGWNGYTF.

Only a few counts were recorded for this clonotype. The chain couples TRBV12-3 or TRBV12-4 to TRBJ1-1, with a possible D match to TRBD1 (5 bases). There are 12 residues in the CDR3. The V gene lost 6 bases and the J gene lost 9 bases, with 14 bases spanning the gap. CDR3 nucleotide sequence: TGTGCCAGCAGGTCGGGGACTATCCAAGCTTTCTTT. This encodes CASRSGTIQAFF.